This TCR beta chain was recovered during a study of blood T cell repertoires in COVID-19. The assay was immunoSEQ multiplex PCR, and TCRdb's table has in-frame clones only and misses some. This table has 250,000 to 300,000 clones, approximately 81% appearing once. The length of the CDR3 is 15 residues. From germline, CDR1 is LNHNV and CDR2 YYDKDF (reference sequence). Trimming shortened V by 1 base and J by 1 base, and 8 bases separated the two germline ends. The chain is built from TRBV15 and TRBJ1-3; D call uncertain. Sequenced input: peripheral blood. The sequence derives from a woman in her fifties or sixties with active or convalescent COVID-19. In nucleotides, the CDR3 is TGTGCCACCAGCAGAGCTCGGGGTTCTGGAAACACCATATATTTT. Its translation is CATSRARGSGNTIYF.